One sample yielded the 21 T cell receptor beta chains listed below, sequenced in a study of cytomegalovirus exposure and HLA in healthy donors. A multiplex PCR was run with 60 Vbeta primers and 13 Jbeta primers. TCRdb's table, derived via immunoSEQ multiplex PCR, lists solely in-frame clones and lacks some. The sample records 77,000 or so clones, 65% to 90% being singletons. Sequencing input: PBMCs. These receptors were taken from a man aged 65 to 85 in good health and CMV-seropositive.

The rearrangement links TRBV28 to TRBJ2-1, with 14 positions matching TRBD2. The CDR3 sequence is 16 residues long. Trimming at V came to 4 bases and at J to 8 bases, leaving 7 bases not matched to a gene. Germline assignment: CDR1 MDHEN and CDR2 SYDVKM. CDR3 coding DNA: TGTGCCAGCAGTTCCGGACTAGCGGGAGGCTTCTATGAGCAGTTCTTC. It specifies CASSSGLAGGFYEQFF.

The J gene is TRBJ2-7, the V gene TRBV30; the match to TRBD2 covers 8 bases. V shed 8 bases, J shed 0 bases, and the junction held 9 bases outside the gene matches. CDR3 length equals 14 residues. Germline V CDR1 and CDR2: GTSNPN, SVGIG (reference sequence). The CDR3 reads CAGGAGDISYEQYF. The DNA for the CDR3 is TGTGCCGGGGGAGCGGGAGACATCTCCTACGAGCAGTACTTC.

This chain joins TRBV5-1 and TRBJ2-5; D ambiguous. Trimming stripped 2 bases from V and 4 bases from J, with 18 bases between. The CDR3 loop spans 16 amino acids. CDR1 SGHRS and CDR2 YFSETQ come from the germline V gene. CDR3: CASSFGNMATGETQYF. The CDR3 DNA reads TGCGCCAGCAGCTTTGGTAACATGGCGACGGGAGAGACCCAGTACTTC.

The gene calls are TRBV2 and TRBJ1-6; TRBD1 might be the D (6 bases). Germline CDR1 and CDR2: SNHLY and FYNNEI. CDR3 size: 11 residues. DNA for the CDR3: TGTGTTTCGCAGGGGAATTCACCCCTCCACTTT. Translating gives CVSQGNSPLHF. Together with reference TRBV2 and TRBJ1-6, the CDR3 gives the full variable domain: EPEVTQTPSHQVTQMGQEVILRCVPISNHLYFYWYRQILGQKVEFLVSFYNNEISEKSEIFDDQFSVERPDGSNFTLKIRSTKLEDSAMYFCVSQGNSPLHFGNGTRLTVT.

This chain uses TRBV4-1 with TRBJ2-1; 8 bases agree with TRBD2. The CDR3 is 18 amino acids. The junction had 14 bases not matched to a gene; V was cut back by 0 bases and J by 7 bases. In germline, CDR1 is MGHRA, CDR2 YSYEKL. DNA of the CDR3: TGCGCCAGCAGCCAAGATTCCGGGGGGGCCTTGTCGGTGAATGAGCAGTTCTTC. Its translation is CASSQDSGGALSVNEQFF.

This chain connects TRBV6-1 to TRBJ2-2, with a weak D call TRBD2 (6 bases). V gave up 4 bases and J gave up 6 bases, with 15 bases separating them. CDR1 MNHNS and CDR2 SASEGT come from the germline V gene. This CDR3 has 15 amino acids. The CDR3 sequence: CASSAAGLSAGELFF. CDR3 coding DNA: TGTGCCAGCAGTGCCGCGGGACTTTCAGCCGGGGAGCTGTTTTTT.

The genes are TRBV27 and TRBJ2-5, with a weak D call TRBD1 (6 bases). The CDR3 length is 13 residues. V lost 3 bases to trimming and J lost 5 bases, with 10 bases between them. The germline V gene encodes CDR1 MNHEY and CDR2 SMNVEV (reference sequence). CDR3 DNA: TGTGCCAGCAGTTTTAGGGGGTGGGAGACCCAGTACTTC. This encodes CASSFRGWETQYF.

The CDR3 reads CAISLQGSEAFF. The CDR3 bases are TGTGCCATCAGTCTTCAGGGGAGTGAAGCTTTCTTT. The gene calls are TRBV10-3 and TRBJ1-1, with a tentative D call TRBD1 (6 bases). V lost 5 bases and J 7 bases, leaving 11 bases between the germline ends. Germline CDR1 ENHRY, CDR2 SYGVKD. The length of the CDR3 is 12 residues.

The rearrangement uses TRBV5-1 and TRBJ1-4, with D possibly being TRBD1 (6 bases). The CDR3 length is 15 residues. Germline V gene data show CDR1 as SGHRS and CDR2 as YFSETQ. V lost 2 bases, J lost 7 bases, and 15 bases lay in between. The CDR3 is CASSFSGTPGEKLFF. As DNA, the CDR3 is TGCGCCAGCAGCTTCTCCGGGACACCAGGTGAAAAACTGTTTTTT.

CDR3 coding DNA: TGTGCCAGTAGACCGAGGACAGTAATGAACACTGAAGCTTTCTTT. This encodes CASRPRTVMNTEAFF. The chain combines TRBV19 with TRBJ1-1, with D maybe TRBD1 (6 bases). The germline V gene encodes CDR1 LNHDA and CDR2 SQIVND (reference sequence). The germline V and J ends were trimmed by 6 bases and 0 bases, with 14 bases remaining between them. This CDR3 has 15 residues.

V gene TRBV4-1 combines with J gene TRBJ1-1, with 9 positions matching TRBD1. This CDR3 has 17 residues. Germline V gene lookup returns CDR1 MGHRA and CDR2 YSYEKL. V dropped 0 bases and J dropped 12; count of bases not matched to a gene: 17. The CDR3: CASSQDMSAGQGRRTFF. CDR3 sequence (DNA): TGCGCCAGCAGCCAAGATATGTCCGCCGGACAGGGGCGGAGGACTTTCTTT.

The CDR3 DNA reads as TGTGCCAGCAGCGCAACCGGGTGGACAGATACGCAGTATTTT. Protein: CASSATGWTDTQYF. The rearrangement links TRBV9 to TRBJ2-3; D not certain. Germline V lookup: CDR1 SGDLS, CDR2 YYNGEE. The germline V and J ends were trimmed by 3 bases and 3 bases, with 11 bases remaining between them. This CDR3 region has 14 residues. Full variable domain (remainder filled in from reference TRBV9 and TRBJ2-3): DSGVTQTPKHLITATGQRVTLRCSPRSGDLSVYWYQQSLDQGLQFLIQYYNGEERAKGNILERFSAQQFPDLHSELNLSSLELGDSALYFCASSATGWTDTQYFGPGTRLTVL.

The rearrangement joins TRBV27 to TRBJ2-1; 8 positions match TRBD2. The CDR3 extends over 14 amino acids. The V segment lost 6 bases and the J segment 5 bases; nucleotides outside the gene matches: 6. Looked up from germline, CDR1 is MNHEY and CDR2 is SMNVEV (reference sequence). The CDR3 DNA reads as TGTGCCAGCAGAAGGACTAGCATCCACAATGAGCAGTTCTTC. Protein sequence: CASRRTSIHNEQFF.

This clone was counted between two and nine times. The rearrangement uses TRBV28 and TRBJ1-2; the match to TRBD1 covers 7 bases. CDR3 length equals 16 residues. The trim removed 7 bases at V and 2 bases at J, leaving 13 bases unmatched. The V gene's germline CDR1 is MDHEN and CDR2 SYDVKM. The CDR3 here is CASTPSTGSVNYGYTF. Here the CDR3 DNA reads TGTGCCAGCACCCCTTCGACAGGGTCGGTGAACTATGGCTACACCTTC.

The count of this clone is one. This chain links TRBV13 with TRBJ2-3; 7 bases map to TRBD1. Losses at the gene ends were 5 bases for V and 2 bases for J; bases not matched to a gene: 7. The CDR3 covers 15 residues. Germline-derived CDR1 and CDR2 are PRHDT and FYEKMQ (reference sequence). CDR3 protein: CASSLRDSATDTQYF. CDR3 DNA sequence: TGTGCCAGCAGCCTCCGGGACAGTGCCACAGATACGCAGTATTTT.

V usage is TRBV7-6 and J usage is TRBJ2-7; 8 bases map to TRBD1. Looked up from germline, CDR1 is SGHVS and CDR2 is FNYEAQ. J lost 2 bases, V lost 5 bases, and 8 bases had no gene match. This CDR3 contains 15 residues. The CDR3 protein is CASSQAGGGTYEQYF. The DNA for the CDR3 is TGTGCCAGCAGCCAGGCAGGGGGCGGAACCTACGAGCAGTACTTC.

The chain carries TRBV5-1 and TRBJ2-1; tentatively, D is TRBD1 (6 bases). CDR3 length equals 16 residues. Trimming left V 4 bases short and J 2 bases short, with 16 bases between. Per germline, CDR1 SGHRS and CDR2 YFSETQ. CDR3 nucleotide sequence: TGCGCCAGCAGCGCAACAGGGCAAGCCCCCTACAATGAGCAGTTCTTC. Protein: CASSATGQAPYNEQFF.

The chain uses TRBV7-2 and TRBJ2-5, with 10 bases aligning to TRBD2. The CDR3 has 15 amino acids. V was clipped by 5 bases and J by 4 bases; unmatched bases: 7. CDR1 is SGHTA, CDR2 FQGNSA, per germline. CDR3 nucleotides: TGTGCCAGCAGCCCCCAGCGGGGGGGCGGAGAGACCCAGTACTTC. The encoded protein is CASSPQRGGGETQYF.

This clone was seen a few times. The chain is built from TRBV4-1 and TRBJ2-7, with D possibly TRBD2 on 7 matching bases. The CDR3 has 16 amino acids. CDR1 MGHRA and CDR2 YSYEKL come from the germline V gene. V dropped 1 base and J dropped 3 bases, with 16 bases sitting between them. The CDR3: CASSQAGGQAIYEQYF. DNA for the CDR3: TGCGCCAGCAGCCAAGCGGGGGGCCAAGCGATCTACGAGCAGTACTTC.

The chain has TRBV5-1 and TRBJ2-1, with 7 nucleotides matching TRBD2. In germline, CDR1 is SGHRS, CDR2 YFSETQ. V dropped 1 base and J dropped 7; count of bases not matched to a gene: 2. The CDR3 has 13 amino acids. CDR3 amino acids: CASSLSSGNEQFF. The CDR3 DNA reads TGCGCCAGCAGCTTGTCTAGCGGTAATGAGCAGTTCTTC.

This chain links TRBV19 with TRBJ2-7, with D maybe TRBD2 (7 bases). The CDR3 has 15 amino acids. The V end was cut by 7 bases, the J end by 5 bases, with 21 bases between. Germline assignment: CDR1 LNHDA and CDR2 SQIVND (reference sequence). The CDR3 region is CASTPQGGGKNEQYF. In DNA form, the CDR3 reads TGTGCCAGTACCCCGCAAGGGGGGGGGAAGAACGAGCAGTACTTC.